This T cell receptor (beta chain) appears in the sequencing data of a study of blood T cell repertoires in COVID-19. This clone has a handful of counts. Assay: immunoSEQ multiplex PCR; the TCRdb copy retains only in-frame clones and omits some. The data show a few hundred thousand clones, 85% seen once. The CDR3 consists of 15 residues. Germline CDR1 reads MNHEY; CDR2 reads SVGAGI. V dropped 5 bases and J dropped 10; count of bases not matched to a gene: 14. Sequences were obtained from peripheral blood. The TCR was taken from a woman aged 18-29 years with acute or convalescent COVID-19. The chain is built from TRBV6-5 and TRBJ1-2; 9 bases agree with TRBD1. Written as DNA, the CDR3 is TGTGCCAGCAGTAAAAGCTCCGGGACAGGGTTTGACTACACCTTC. This sequence encodes CASSKSSGTGFDYTF.